These 4 T cell receptor beta chains share one sample of origin, sequenced in a study of shared clonotypes between healthy human individuals. Sequencing was performed with immunoSEQ multiplex PCR; in TCRdb, only in-frame clones are kept and a portion is missing. The repertoire holds 400,000 to 550,000 clones, with roughly 85% as singletons. The sequenced sample was PBMCs. Receptor source: a woman in her thirties or forties in good health. Some clones in this sample may be carry-over from other donors' samples.

The chain carries TRBV6-1 and TRBJ1-4; TRBD1 might be the D (6 bases). CDR3 length: 14 residues. Germline loops: CDR1 MNHNS, CDR2 SASEGT. V gave up 6 bases and J gave up 7 bases, with 15 bases separating them. CDR3 sequence reads: CASRENRVGEKLFF. The CDR3 region has the DNA TGTGCCAGCAGGGAGAACAGGGTTGGTGAAAAACTGTTTTTT.

This clone was counted a single time. A far larger clone is one nucleotide away, so this likely arose from a read error. The same CDR3 arises from other DNA sequences in this sample as well. This CDR3 is CASSPTGNYGYTF. In DNA, the CDR3 is TGTGCCAGCAGCCCTACAGGGAACTATGGCTACACCTTC. The rearrangement links TRBV11-2 to TRBJ1-2; weak D call: TRBD1 (6 bases). This CDR3 has 13 residues. Germline CDR1 SGHAT, CDR2 FQNNGV. Trimming took 5 bases from V and 2 from J, leaving 9 bases between them.

This clone was detected once. The chain links TRBV28 to TRBJ2-7, with D possibly TRBD2 on 5 matching bases. The V end was cut by 3 bases, the J end by 0 bases, with 15 bases between. Germline V gene data show CDR1 as MDHEN and CDR2 as SYDVKM. This CDR3 is built from 16 residues. In DNA form, the CDR3 reads TGTGCCAGCAGTTTCGGAGGACGCCCGAGCTCCTACGAGCAGTACTTC. It codes for CASSFGGRPSSYEQYF.

V usage is TRBV19 and J usage is TRBJ2-3; 9 bases fit TRBD1. The CDR3 extends over 14 amino acids. After removal of 7 bases from V and 3 bases from J, the junction contained 5 bases not matched to a gene. The germline V gene encodes CDR1 LNHDA and CDR2 SQIVND (reference sequence). CDR3 residues: CASKRDRETDTQYF. DNA for the CDR3: TGTGCCAGTAAACGGGACAGGGAAACAGATACGCAGTATTTT. The whole variable domain, filled in from reference TRBV19 and TRBJ2-3, reads DGGITQSPKYLFRKEGQNVTLSCEQNLNHDAMYWYRQDPGQGLRLIYYSQIVNDFQKGDIAEGYSVSREKKESFPLTVTSAQKNPTAFYLCASKRDRETDTQYFGPGTRLTVL.